Listed here are 7 T cell receptor beta chains from one sample, sequenced in a study of blood T cell repertoires in COVID-19. Assay used: immunoSEQ multiplex PCR; TCRdb lists only in-frame clones, some missing. The sample carries 130,000 to 150,000 clones, roughly 84% recorded once. The material sequenced was peripheral blood. These receptor sequences come from a human donor in a cohort sampled during active COVID-19.

The V and J genes are TRBV18 and TRBJ1-4, with D maybe TRBD1 (6 bases). CDR3 length: 16 amino acids. Germline V gene sequence: CDR1 KGHSH, CDR2 LQKENI. The germline V and J ends were trimmed by 4 bases and 8 bases, with 20 bases remaining between them. The CDR3 spells CASSLPGHTLPEKLFF. Written as DNA, the CDR3 is TGTGCCAGCTCACTTCCGGGACACACGCTCCCCGAAAAACTGTTTTTT.

The chain employs TRBV7-9 and TRBJ2-7, with 7 bases fitting TRBD1. The CDR3 consists of 13 residues. The ends lost 3 bases at V and 5 bases at J; junction bases unmatched: 4. Per germline, CDR1 SEHNR and CDR2 FQNEAQ (reference sequence). The CDR3 DNA is TGTGCCAGCAGCTTCAATACAGGGGACGAGCAGTACTTC. Protein product: CASSFNTGDEQYF.

This chain uses TRBV2 with TRBJ1-2; unclear D gene. This CDR3 has 10 residues. The germline V gene encodes CDR1 SNHLY and CDR2 FYNNEI. V lost 8 bases to trimming and J lost 8 bases, with 9 bases between them. The CDR3 DNA is TGTGCCAGCCTTGCGGGAGGCTACACCTTC. Protein sequence: CASLAGGYTF.

CDR3 DNA sequence: TGTGCCAGTAGTATAGTTGGAGGGAATAGCAATCAGCCCCAGCATTTT. This codes for CASSIVGGNSNQPQHF. The rearrangement links TRBV19 to TRBJ1-5, with no clear D. CDR1 and CDR2 (germline): LNHDA, SQIVND (reference sequence). The V and J ends lost 1 base and 0 bases respectively, with 10 bases between them. There are 16 residues in the CDR3.

The gene calls are TRBV7-8 and TRBJ2-5; 8 positions match TRBD1. The CDR3 is 13 residues long. CDR1 and CDR2 from the germline V gene are SGHVS and FQNEAQ. Germline trimming cut 1 base from V and 14 bases from J; bases unmatched to any gene: 9. DNA of the CDR3: TGTGCCAGCAGCTTAGGGACAGGGAACTTCCAATACTTC. It codes for CASSLGTGNFQYF.

The V call is TRBV3-1 (or the pseudogene TRBV3-2), the J call TRBJ2-6, with a possible D match to TRBD1 (5 bases). Trimming left V 6 bases short and J 0 bases short, with 9 bases between. Germline values: CDR1 LGHDT, CDR2 YNNKEL (reference sequence). The CDR3 length is 15 residues. Here the CDR3 reads CASRSDSSGANVLTF. In DNA form, the CDR3 reads TGTGCCAGCAGATCCGACAGCTCTGGGGCCAACGTCCTGACTTTC.

This chain links TRBV12-5 with TRBJ2-1; 7 nucleotides match TRBD2. V lost 1 base to trimming and J lost 6 bases; unmatched junction nucleotides: 6. Per the germline V gene, CDR1 is LGHNT and CDR2 is FRNRAP. CDR3 length equals 15 residues. This chain's CDR3 is CASGLGETSANEQFF. CDR3 DNA: TGTGCTAGTGGTTTGGGGGAAACTAGCGCCAATGAGCAGTTCTTC.